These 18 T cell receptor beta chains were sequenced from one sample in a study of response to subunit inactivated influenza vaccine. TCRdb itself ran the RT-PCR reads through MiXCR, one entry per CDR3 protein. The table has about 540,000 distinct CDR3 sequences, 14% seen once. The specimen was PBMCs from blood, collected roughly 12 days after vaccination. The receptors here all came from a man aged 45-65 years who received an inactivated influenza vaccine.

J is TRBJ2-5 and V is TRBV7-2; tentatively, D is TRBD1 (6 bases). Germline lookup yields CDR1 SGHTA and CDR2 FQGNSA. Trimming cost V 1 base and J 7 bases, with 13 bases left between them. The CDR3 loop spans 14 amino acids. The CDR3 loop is CASSLGVGGVTQYF. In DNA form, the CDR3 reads TGTGCCAGCAGCTTAGGGGTAGGGGGAGTGACCCAGTACTTC.

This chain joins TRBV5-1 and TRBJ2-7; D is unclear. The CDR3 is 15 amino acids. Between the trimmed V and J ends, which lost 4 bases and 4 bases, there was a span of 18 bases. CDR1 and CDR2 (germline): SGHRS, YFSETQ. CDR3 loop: CASSAPGPDYYEQYF. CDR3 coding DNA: TGCGCCAGCAGCGCCCCTGGGCCGGATTATTACGAGCAGTACTTC.

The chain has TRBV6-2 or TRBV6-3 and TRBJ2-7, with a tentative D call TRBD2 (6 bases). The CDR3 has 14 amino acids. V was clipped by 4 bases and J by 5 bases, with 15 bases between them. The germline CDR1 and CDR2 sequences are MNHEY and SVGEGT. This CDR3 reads CASSFPGRRDEQYF. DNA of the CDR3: TGTGCCAGCAGTTTCCCTGGGAGGCGCGACGAGCAGTACTTC.

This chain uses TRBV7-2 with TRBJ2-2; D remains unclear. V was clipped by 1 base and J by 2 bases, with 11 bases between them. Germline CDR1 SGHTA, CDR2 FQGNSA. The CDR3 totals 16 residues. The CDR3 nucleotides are TGTGCCAGCAGCTTAGTGGGCAGACCAAACACCGGGGAGCTGTTTTTT. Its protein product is CASSLVGRPNTGELFF. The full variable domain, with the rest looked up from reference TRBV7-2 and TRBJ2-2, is GAGVSQSPSNKVTEKGKDVELRCDPISGHTALYWYRQSLGQGLEFLIYFQGNSAPDKSGLPSDRFSAERTGGSVSTLTIQRTQQEDSAVYLCASSLVGRPNTGELFFGEGSRLTVL.

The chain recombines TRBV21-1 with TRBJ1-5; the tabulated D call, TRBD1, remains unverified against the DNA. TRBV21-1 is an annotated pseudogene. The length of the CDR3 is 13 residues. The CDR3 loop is CAVLPGGGQPQHF. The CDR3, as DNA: TGTGCCGTTCTTCCAGGGGGTGGTCAGCCCCAGCATTTT.

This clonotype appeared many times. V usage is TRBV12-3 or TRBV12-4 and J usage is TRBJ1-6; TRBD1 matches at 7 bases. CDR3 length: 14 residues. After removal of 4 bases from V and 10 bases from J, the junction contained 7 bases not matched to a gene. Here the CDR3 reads CASSSSTGISPLHF. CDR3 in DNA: TGTGCCAGCAGTTCGTCGACAGGGATCTCACCCCTCCACTTT.

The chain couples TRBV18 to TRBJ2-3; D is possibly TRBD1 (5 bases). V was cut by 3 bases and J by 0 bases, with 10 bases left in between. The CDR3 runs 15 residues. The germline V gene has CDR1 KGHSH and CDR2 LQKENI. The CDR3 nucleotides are TGTGCCAGCTCACCGGACGACAGAAGCACAGATACGCAGTATTTT. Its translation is CASSPDDRSTDTQYF.

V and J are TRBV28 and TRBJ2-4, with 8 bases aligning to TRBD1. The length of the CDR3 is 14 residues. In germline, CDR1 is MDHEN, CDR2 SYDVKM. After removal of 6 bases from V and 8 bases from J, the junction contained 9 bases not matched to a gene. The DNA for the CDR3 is TGTGCCAGCAGGAGTCGGACAGGGCTGGACATTCAGTACTTC. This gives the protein CASRSRTGLDIQYF. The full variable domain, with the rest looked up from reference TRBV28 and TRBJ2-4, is DVKVTQSSRYLVKRTGEKVFLECVQDMDHENMFWYRQDPGLGLRLIYFSYDVKMKEKGDIPEGYSVSREKKERFSLILESASTNQTSMYLCASRSRTGLDIQYFGAGTRLSVL.

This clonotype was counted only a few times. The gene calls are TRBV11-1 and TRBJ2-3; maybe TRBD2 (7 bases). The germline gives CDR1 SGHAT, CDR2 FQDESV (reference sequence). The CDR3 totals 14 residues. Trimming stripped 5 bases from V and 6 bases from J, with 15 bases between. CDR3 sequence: CASSNGRGADTQYF. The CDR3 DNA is TGTGCCAGCAGCAACGGACGGGGGGCGGATACGCAGTATTTT.

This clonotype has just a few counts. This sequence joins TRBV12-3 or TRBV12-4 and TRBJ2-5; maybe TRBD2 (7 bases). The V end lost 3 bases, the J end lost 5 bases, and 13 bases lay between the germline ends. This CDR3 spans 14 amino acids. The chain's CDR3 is CASSLKGGTETQYF. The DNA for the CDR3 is TGTGCCAGCAGTTTGAAGGGGGGGACGGAGACCCAGTACTTC.

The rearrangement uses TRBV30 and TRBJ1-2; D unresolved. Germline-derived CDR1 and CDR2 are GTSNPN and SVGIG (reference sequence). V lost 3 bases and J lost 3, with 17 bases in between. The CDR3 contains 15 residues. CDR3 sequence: CAWSVPGQTDYGYTF. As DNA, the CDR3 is TGTGCCTGGAGCGTACCGGGCCAGACGGACTATGGCTACACCTTC. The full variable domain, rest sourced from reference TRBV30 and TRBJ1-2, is SQTIHQWPATLVQPVGSPLSLECTVEGTSNPNLYWYRQAAGRGLQLLFYSVGIGQISSEVPQNLSASRPQDRQFILSSKKLLLSDSGFYLCAWSVPGQTDYGYTFGSGTRLTVV.

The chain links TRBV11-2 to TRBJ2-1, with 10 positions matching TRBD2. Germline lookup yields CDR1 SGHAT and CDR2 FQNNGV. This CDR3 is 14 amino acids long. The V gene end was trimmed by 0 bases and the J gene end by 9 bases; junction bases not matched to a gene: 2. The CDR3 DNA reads TGTGCCAGCAGCTTAGAACTAGCGGGGTCTGAGCAGTTCTTC. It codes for CASSLELAGSEQFF.

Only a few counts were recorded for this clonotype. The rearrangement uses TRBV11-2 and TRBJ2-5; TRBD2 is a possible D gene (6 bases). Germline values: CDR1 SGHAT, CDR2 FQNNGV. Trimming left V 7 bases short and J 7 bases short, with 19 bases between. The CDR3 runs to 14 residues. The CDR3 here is CASNPGLPPGTQYF. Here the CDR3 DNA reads TGTGCCAGCAACCCGGGACTGCCGCCGGGGACCCAGTACTTC.

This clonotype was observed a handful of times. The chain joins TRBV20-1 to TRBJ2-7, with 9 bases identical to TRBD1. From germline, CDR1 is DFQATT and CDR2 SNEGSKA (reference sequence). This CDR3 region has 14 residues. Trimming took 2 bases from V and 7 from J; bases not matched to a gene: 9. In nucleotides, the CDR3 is TGCAGTGCTAGACGAGGACAGGGGATGAGGGAGCAGTACTTC. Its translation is CSARRGQGMREQYF.

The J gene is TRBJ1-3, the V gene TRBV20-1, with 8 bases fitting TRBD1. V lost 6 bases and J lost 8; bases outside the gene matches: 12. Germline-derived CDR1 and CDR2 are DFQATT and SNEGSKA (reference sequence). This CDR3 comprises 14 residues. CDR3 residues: CSAGQGQPGDTIYF. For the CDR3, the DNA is TGCAGTGCAGGACAGGGCCAACCCGGCGACACCATATATTTT.

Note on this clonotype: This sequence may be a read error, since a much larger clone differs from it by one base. The CDR3 region is CSAQGGRSATEAFF. The CDR3 nucleotides read TGCAGTGCCCAAGGGGGAAGGTCCGCGACTGAAGCTTTCTTT. V is TRBV20-1 and J is TRBJ1-1; D possibly corresponds to TRBD1 (6 bases). CDR1 is DFQATT, CDR2 SNEGSKA, per germline (reference sequence). Trimming removed 6 bases from V and 5 bases from J, with 19 bases in between. The length of the CDR3 is 14 residues.

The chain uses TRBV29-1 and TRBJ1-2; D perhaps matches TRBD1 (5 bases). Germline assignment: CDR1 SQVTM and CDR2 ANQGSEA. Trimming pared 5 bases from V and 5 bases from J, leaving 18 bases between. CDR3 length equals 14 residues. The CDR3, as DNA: TGCAGCGTTTGGGGAATCCGGGACTTGTATGGCTACACCTTC. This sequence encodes CSVWGIRDLYGYTF.

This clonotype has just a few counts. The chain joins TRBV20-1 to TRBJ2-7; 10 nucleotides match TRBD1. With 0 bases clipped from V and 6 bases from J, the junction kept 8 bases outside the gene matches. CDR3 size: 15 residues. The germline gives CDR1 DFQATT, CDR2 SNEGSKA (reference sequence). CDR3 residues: CSARDRRTGGFEQYF. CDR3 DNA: TGCAGTGCTAGAGATAGGAGGACAGGGGGGTTCGAGCAGTACTTC.